This T cell receptor beta chain was retrieved from a study of CXCR3-negative and CXCR3-positive naive CD8 T cells. Regarding the study as a whole: Compared with CXCR3-negative naive cells, CXCR3-positive naive cells showed more hydrophobic TRB CDR3s.

The CDR3 is 12 amino acids. Germline V gives CDR1 SGHDN, CDR2 FVKESK. A note on this clonotype: The antigen is not known.

The authors made the TRB cDNA libraries by 5' RACE using UMI labels. TCRdb processed the 5' RACE reads again and assigns one entry to each CDR3 protein, with no DNA. In all, the sample yields about 120,000 distinct CDR3 sequences. V is TRBV14 and J is TRBJ2-5. This TCR derives from a human donor in good health. Some clones in this sample may be carry-over from other donors' samples. Sequencing was carried out using naive CXCR3+ CD8+ T cells from blood. Subset defined: CD45RO-CCR7+CD27+CD95- naive CD8+ T cells expressing CXCR3 (TNR3+). The CDR3 spells CASSRGRETQYF.